These 23 T cell receptor beta chains came from one sample sequenced in a study of identical twins. Each CDR3 protein is one row after TCRdb ran MiXCR on the 5' RACE reads. The sample carries around 680,000 distinct CDR3 sequences, 8% to 9% recorded once. These records were also assigned to another study, of yellow fever vaccine responses in identical twins.

The source material was PBMCs. Source of these receptors: a woman aged 18-30 years in good health.

This clonotype was detected only a few times. The genes are TRBV5-6 and TRBJ2-3; D is ambiguous. The V gene's germline CDR1 is SGHDT and CDR2 YYEEEE. CDR3 size: 13 residues. V was cut by 5 bases and J by 5 bases, with 12 bases left in between. The CDR3 sequence: CASRIMGGDTQYF. The CDR3 DNA reads as TGTGCCAGCAGAATAATGGGTGGAGATACGCAGTATTTT.

The genes are TRBV20-1 and TRBJ1-5; no clear D. Per germline, CDR1 DFQATT and CDR2 SNEGSKA (reference sequence). There are 15 residues in the CDR3. The V and J ends lost 6 bases and 7 bases respectively, with 22 bases between them. The CDR3: CSAIGQTGVIQPQHF. As DNA, the CDR3 is TGCAGTGCCATAGGGCAAACCGGAGTTATACAGCCCCAGCATTTT.

This clonotype was seen only a few times. The V gene is TRBV25-1, the J gene TRBJ1-2; TRBD1 aligns across 12 bases. J lost 6 bases, V lost 3 bases, and 5 bases had no gene match. Germline CDR1 reads MGHDK; CDR2 reads SYGVNS. The CDR3 is 15 residues long. The CDR3 DNA is TGTGCCAGCAGTGATACGGGACAGGGGGCGCATGGCTACACCTTC. This translates into CASSDTGQGAHGYTF.

This clonotype was seen a handful of times. The chain recombines TRBV14 with TRBJ2-1; TRBD1 might be the D (5 bases). Germline V gene sequence: CDR1 SGHDN, CDR2 FVKESK. This CDR3 has 17 amino acids. V lost 0 bases and J 1 base, leaving 13 bases between the germline ends. CDR3 nucleotides: TGTGCCAGCAGCCAAGATCAGGGATGGGGTTCCTACAATGAGCAGTTCTTC. The encoded protein is CASSQDQGWGSYNEQFF.

The CDR3 bases are TGTGCCAGCAGCTTGGGCAGGGGGAACTCCTACGAGCAGTACTTC. This translates into CASSLGRGNSYEQYF. The V call is TRBV7-2, the J call TRBJ2-7; TRBD1 matches 7 bases. Trimming removed 3 bases from V and 0 bases from J; junction bases left unmatched: 5. Germline V gene sequence: CDR1 SGHTA, CDR2 FQGNSA. The CDR3 is made up of 15 amino acids.

This clonotype was counted ten times or more. The chain recombines TRBV20-1 with TRBJ2-7, with 7 bases lining up with TRBD2. This CDR3 region has 15 residues. V gave up 3 bases and J gave up 3 bases; unmatched junction bases: 11. The germline V gene has CDR1 DFQATT and CDR2 SNEGSKA (reference sequence). CDR3 bases: TGCAGTGCTAGGGCAGAAGCGGGGATTAACTACGAGCAGTACTTC. Translated, it gives CSARAEAGINYEQYF.

This clonotype showed up many times. The rearrangement uses TRBV5-1 and TRBJ2-2; tentatively, D is TRBD1 (6 bases). The CDR3 totals 13 residues. Germline CDR1 and CDR2: SGHRS and YFSETQ. V lost 3 bases to trimming and J lost 6 bases, with 9 bases between them. The DNA of the CDR3 is TGCGCCAGCAGCTCGACAGGTCCCGGGGAGCTGTTTTTT. It encodes CASSSTGPGELFF.

The sample holds many counts of this clonotype. The chain is built from TRBV12-3 or TRBV12-4 and TRBJ2-7, with a weak D call TRBD1 (5 bases). The CDR3 runs to 13 residues. Deletions cut 3 bases from V and 3 bases from J, with 9 bases between. CDR3 sequence (DNA): TGTGCCAGCAGTTTCCCAGGGTTCTACGAGCAGTACTTC. Amino acid sequence: CASSFPGFYEQYF.

This clonotype turned up a few times. The CDR3 coding sequence is TGTGCCAGCAGCTTCGCGGGGAAAGTAACTGAAGCTTTCTTT. It specifies CASSFAGKVTEAFF. The J gene is TRBJ1-1, the V gene TRBV7-2; D unresolved. Trimming removed 3 bases from V and 5 bases from J, with 13 bases in between. This CDR3 is built from 14 residues. Per germline, CDR1 SGHTA and CDR2 FQGNSA.

The genes are TRBV2 and TRBJ2-7, with D perhaps TRBD1 or TRBD2 (6 bases each). Germline CDR1 SNHLY, CDR2 FYNNEI. CDR3 length: 15 amino acids. V was cut by 2 bases and J by 2 bases, with 13 bases left in between. CDR3 region: CASSENGGITYEQYF. The CDR3 DNA sequence: TGTGCCAGCAGTGAAAACGGGGGCATAACCTACGAGCAGTACTTC. The full variable domain, with the rest looked up from reference TRBV2 and TRBJ2-7, is EPEVTQTPSHQVTQMGQEVILRCVPISNHLYFYWYRQILGQKVEFLVSFYNNEISEKSEIFDDQFSVERPDGSNFTLKIRSTKLEDSAMYFCASSENGGITYEQYFGPGTRLTVT.

This clonotype has more than one count but fewer than ten. The chain couples TRBV5-1 to TRBJ2-7; TRBD2 matches 10 bases. The CDR3 runs to 15 residues. With V trimmed by 4 bases and J by 3 bases, 7 bases remained unmatched. Germline V lookup: CDR1 SGHRS, CDR2 YFSETQ. This chain's CDR3 is CASSLASGSIYEQYF. The CDR3 DNA sequence: TGCGCCAGCAGCCTCGCTAGCGGGAGCATCTACGAGCAGTACTTC.

This clonotype appeared a few times. This chain joins TRBV4-1 and TRBJ2-7, with D maybe TRBD2 (5 bases). The germline V gene has CDR1 MGHRA and CDR2 YSYEKL. V shed 1 base and J shed 5 bases, with 15 bases lying between them. The CDR3 covers 15 residues. CDR3 nucleotides: TGCGCCAGCAGCCAAGGGTATTTAGCGATCAACGAGCAGTACTTC. It is translated as CASSQGYLAINEQYF.

This clonotype has a handful of counts. The chain couples TRBV30 to TRBJ2-1; TRBD1 agrees at 9 bases. V dropped 4 bases and J dropped 8; count of bases not matched to a gene: 9. There are 14 residues in the CDR3. Germline values: CDR1 GTSNPN, CDR2 SVGIG (reference sequence). For the CDR3, the DNA is TGTGCCTGGACAGTAGGGACAGGGAGGGATGAGCAGTTCTTC. This gives the protein CAWTVGTGRDEQFF. The full variable domain, its missing parts supplied by reference TRBV30 and TRBJ2-1, is SQTIHQWPATLVQPVGSPLSLECTVEGTSNPNLYWYRQAAGRGLQLLFYSVGIGQISSEVPQNLSASRPQDRQFILSSKKLLLSDSGFYLCAWTVGTGRDEQFFGPGTRLTVL.

This clonotype was seen ten or more times. The chain couples TRBV5-5 to TRBJ2-3; D is undetermined. V shed 2 bases and J shed 6 bases, with 7 bases lying between them. The CDR3 contains 12 residues. Germline V lookup: CDR1 SGHKS, CDR2 YYEKEE (reference sequence). CDR3 in amino acids: CASSFGVDTQYF. The CDR3 coding sequence is TGTGCCAGCAGCTTTGGGGTGGATACGCAGTATTTT.

This clonotype was observed a handful of times. The rearrangement uses TRBV7-2 and TRBJ2-6; tentative D call: TRBD1 (5 bases). This CDR3 spans 16 amino acids. V gave up 6 bases and J gave up 2 bases, with 14 bases separating them. Per germline, CDR1 SGHTA and CDR2 FQGNSA. The CDR3 sequence: CASSQVKGTGANVLTF. CDR3 nucleotides: TGTGCCAGCAGTCAAGTGAAGGGGACTGGGGCCAACGTCCTGACTTTC.

This clonotype was observed at least ten times. The genes are TRBV5-1 and TRBJ2-2; perhaps TRBD2 as D (6 bases). V lost 5 bases, J lost 0 bases, and 8 bases lay in between. Germline lookup yields CDR1 SGHRS and CDR2 YFSETQ. This CDR3 region has 14 residues. The CDR3: CASRRGTNTGELFF. The CDR3, as DNA: TGCGCCAGCAGGCGCGGGACGAACACCGGGGAGCTGTTTTTT. The full variable domain, in which reference TRBV5-1 and TRBJ2-2 provide the parts outside the CDR3, is KAGVTQTPRYLIKTRGQQVTLSCSPISGHRSVSWYQQTPGQGLQFLFEYFSETQRNKGNFPGRFSGRQFSNSRSEMNVSTLELGDSALYLCASRRGTNTGELFFGEGSRLTVL.

This chain uses TRBV5-1 with TRBJ2-5; the match to TRBD1 covers 8 bases. The ends lost 4 bases at V and 3 bases at J; junction bases unmatched: 8. Looked up from germline, CDR1 is SGHRS and CDR2 is YFSETQ. The CDR3 sequence is 15 residues long. In DNA form, the CDR3 reads TGCGCCAGCAGCGTTTGGACAGGGTTAGAAGAGACCCAGTACTTC. Translated, it gives CASSVWTGLEETQYF.

In this sample, this clonotype turned up a few times. V is TRBV6-2 or TRBV6-3 and J is TRBJ2-7; D remains unclear. V shed 1 base and J shed 5 bases, with 6 bases lying between them. Germline CDR1 and CDR2: MNHEY and SVGEGT. The CDR3 totals 12 residues. CDR3 coding DNA: TGTGCCAGCAGTTACTTAAGGAACGAGCAGTACTTC. This gives the protein CASSYLRNEQYF.

CDR3 sequence: CASSPGEEKLFF. Here the CDR3 DNA reads TGTGCCAGCTCACCAGGCGAGGAAAAACTGTTTTTT. The rearrangement joins TRBV18 to TRBJ1-4; D ambiguous. This CDR3 is 12 amino acids long. Deletions cut 2 bases from V and 8 bases from J, with 6 bases between. CDR1 and CDR2 (germline): KGHSH, LQKENI.

This clonotype appeared a few times. The V and J genes are TRBV20-1 and TRBJ2-1; possibly TRBD2 for D (6 bases). The CDR3 covers 15 residues. V was cut by 6 bases and J by 4 bases, with 19 bases left in between. CDR1 is DFQATT and CDR2 is SNEGSKA in the germline V gene (reference sequence). CDR3 protein: CSAFQMAGLYNEQFF. As DNA, the CDR3 is TGCAGTGCGTTCCAGATGGCGGGACTGTACAATGAGCAGTTCTTC.

This chain connects TRBV5-6 to TRBJ2-7, with 11 nucleotides matching TRBD1. The length of the CDR3 is 14 residues. CDR1 and CDR2 from the germline V gene are SGHDT and YYEEEE. The J segment lost 4 bases and the V segment lost 5 bases, leaving 5 bases of the junction unmatched. The CDR3 DNA reads TGTGCCAGCAGATCCGGACAGGGGGCATACGAGCAGTACTTC. Translating gives CASRSGQGAYEQYF.

The rearrangement uses TRBV20-1 and TRBJ2-7; 7 bases map to TRBD2. CDR3 length: 15 residues. Germline CDR1 DFQATT, CDR2 SNEGSKA (reference sequence). Unmatched junction bases numbered 6, after V lost 0 bases and J lost 1 base. The CDR3 protein is CSARDLSGNSYEQYF. In nucleotides, the CDR3 is TGCAGTGCTAGAGATCTGAGCGGGAATTCCTACGAGCAGTACTTC.

V and J are TRBV28 and TRBJ2-7, with 9 bases lining up with TRBD2. Germline assignment: CDR1 MDHEN and CDR2 SYDVKM. The V segment lost 5 bases and the J segment 4 bases; nucleotides outside the gene matches: 6. The CDR3 loop spans 14 amino acids. CDR3 sequence: CASSDDSGGYEQYF. The DNA for the CDR3 is TGTGCCAGCAGTGATGACAGCGGGGGGTACGAGCAGTACTTC.